The 23 T cell receptor beta chains reported below all come from one sample, sequenced in a study of shared clonotypes between healthy human individuals. Method: immunoSEQ multiplex PCR; TCRdb's copy keeps in-frame clones and lacks some. Seen here are approximately 940,000 clones, 76% observed once, and the top ten hold approximately 1.5%. Input material: memory CD4+ T cells sorted from blood. The sample's subset: CD45RA-negative fraction. The receptors derive from a man aged 18-30 years in good health.

The genes are TRBV30 and TRBJ1-5; 7 nucleotides line up with TRBD1. Germline CDR1 reads GTSNPN; CDR2 reads SVGIG (reference sequence). The CDR3 length is 14 residues. The J segment lost 1 base and the V segment lost 2 bases, leaving 2 bases of the junction unmatched. This CDR3 reads CAWSQGGSNQPQHF. The CDR3 nucleotides are TGTGCCTGGAGTCAGGGGGGGAGCAATCAGCCCCAGCATTTT.

This clone was seen only once. The chain employs TRBV7-9 and TRBJ1-2; D not resolved. V was trimmed by 0 bases and J by 6 bases, leaving 8 bases between them. The CDR3 is 13 residues long. Germline CDR1 SEHNR, CDR2 FQNEAQ (reference sequence). CDR3 residues: CASSLAREDGYTF. The CDR3 DNA sequence: TGTGCCAGCAGCTTAGCCCGGGAGGATGGCTACACCTTC.

CDR3 in DNA: TGTGCCAGCACGTGGGTGTGGGGGGCAGGCAATGAGCAGTTCTTC. It codes for CASTWVWGAGNEQFF. The V call is TRBV25-1, the J call TRBJ2-1; D may be TRBD1 or TRBD2 (6 bases each). The CDR3 covers 15 residues. The germline V gene encodes CDR1 MGHDK and CDR2 SYGVNS. V lost 7 bases and J lost 6, with 19 bases in between. Together with reference TRBV25-1 and TRBJ2-1, the CDR3 gives the full variable domain: EADIYQTPRYLVIGTGKKITLECSQTMGHDKMYWYQQDPGMELHLIHYSYGVNSTEKGDLSSESTVSRIRTEHFPLTLESARPSHTSQYLCASTWVWGAGNEQFFGPGTRLTVL.

About this clone: A read error may account for a junction end that differs from germline. V is TRBV7-7 and J is TRBJ1-1; TRBD1 is a possible D gene (5 bases). The CDR3 covers 13 residues. The V gene's germline CDR1 is SSHAT and CDR2 FNYEAQ (reference sequence). This chain's CDR3 is CASSLQVNTEAFF. CDR3 sequence (DNA): TGTGCTAGCAGCTTACAGGTGAACACTGAAGCTTTCTTT.

The V and J genes are TRBV20-1 and TRBJ2-1; TRBD1 is a possible D gene (6 bases). Germline V lookup: CDR1 DFQATT, CDR2 SNEGSKA (reference sequence). Trimming removed 5 bases from V and 13 bases from J, with 15 bases in between. The CDR3 has 11 amino acids. CDR3 coding DNA: TGCAGTGCTTGGGACACCCCCATCCAGTTCTTC. Its protein product is CSAWDTPIQFF.

With regard to this clone: The same CDR3 is also encoded by other DNA sequences in this sample. This chain joins TRBV29-1 and TRBJ1-1, with D uncertain. Germline values: CDR1 SQVTM, CDR2 ANQGSEA. The CDR3 contains 10 residues. The V end lost 7 bases, the J end lost 1 base, and 4 bases lay between the germline ends. The CDR3: CSAKNTEAFF. CDR3 DNA sequence: TGCAGCGCCAAGAACACTGAAGCTTTCTTT.

This clone was observed once. The chain uses TRBV4-2 and TRBJ1-6; 10 bases align to TRBD1. The CDR3 is 16 amino acids. The germline gives CDR1 LGHNA, CDR2 YNFKEQ. After removal of 3 bases from V and 11 bases from J, the junction contained 10 bases not matched to a gene. In DNA form, the CDR3 reads TGTGCCAGCAGCCACGGGGAGACAGGGGGCTCGACACCCCTCCACTTT. Residues: CASSHGETGGSTPLHF.

This chain links TRBV5-6 with TRBJ2-3; D ambiguous. V dropped 5 bases and J dropped 4 bases, with 17 bases sitting between them. This CDR3 spans 15 amino acids. CDR1 and CDR2 (germline): SGHDT, YYEEEE. CDR3 amino acids: CASRPMRGVSDTQYF. CDR3 nucleotide sequence: TGTGCCAGCAGGCCGATGCGTGGGGTTTCAGATACGCAGTATTTT.

V is TRBV19 and J is TRBJ1-1, with D maybe TRBD1 (6 bases). Germline CDR1 reads LNHDA; CDR2 reads SQIVND (reference sequence). V was pared by 10 bases and J by 3 bases, with 15 bases between. The CDR3 sequence is 13 residues long. For the CDR3, the DNA is TGTGCCAACTCCAGGGGTACTGACACTGAAGCTTTCTTT. Amino acids: CANSRGTDTEAFF.

This chain joins TRBV7-2 and TRBJ2-2, with 8 bases matching TRBD2. V dropped 5 bases and J dropped 4; count of bases not matched to a gene: 9. CDR3 length: 16 amino acids. Germline values: CDR1 SGHTA, CDR2 FQGNSA. The CDR3 DNA sequence: TGTGCCAGCAGCGCCCTTGCGGGAGGATTCACCGGGGAGCTGTTTTTT. This codes for CASSALAGGFTGELFF.

The gene calls are TRBV30 and TRBJ1-2; no clear D. The CDR3 runs 16 residues. Germline values: CDR1 GTSNPN, CDR2 SVGIG (reference sequence). V was pared by 0 bases and J by 4 bases, with 18 bases between. Here the CDR3 reads CAWSVQNRVSSYGYTF. Here the CDR3 DNA reads TGTGCCTGGAGTGTACAGAATAGAGTCAGCTCCTATGGCTACACCTTC.

The rearrangement joins TRBV7-2 to TRBJ1-5; TRBD1 might be the D (5 bases). The CDR3 has 14 amino acids. CDR1 is SGHTA and CDR2 is FQGNSA in the germline V gene. The V end lost 5 bases, the J end lost 5 bases, and 13 bases lay between the germline ends. The chain's CDR3 is CASSLRVMDQPQHF. For the CDR3, the DNA is TGTGCCAGCAGCCTCAGGGTGATGGATCAGCCCCAGCATTTT.

The chain joins TRBV28 to TRBJ1-2; possible D gene TRBD1, 5 bases. Germline values: CDR1 MDHEN, CDR2 SYDVKM. Trimming removed 4 bases from V and 7 bases from J, with 13 bases in between. The CDR3 has 13 amino acids. DNA of the CDR3: TGTGCCAGCAGTTCGCCCGGGACGCTTGGCTACACCTTC. Protein: CASSSPGTLGYTF.

The CDR3 is CASSLALAGTNENQETQYF. The CDR3 DNA reads as TGTGCCAGCAGTTTAGCCCTAGCGGGGACCAACGAGAACCAAGAGACCCAGTACTTC. The chain employs TRBV28 and TRBJ2-5; 9 nucleotides match TRBD2. The CDR3 has 19 residues. V trimming: 2 bases; J trimming: 0 bases; junction bases outside the gene matches: 13. Germline assignment: CDR1 MDHEN and CDR2 SYDVKM.

This CDR3 is CASSDSRISYEQYF. The CDR3 bases are TGTGCCAGCAGTGACTCGAGGATCTCCTACGAGCAGTACTTC. This chain links TRBV6-4 with TRBJ2-7; no clear D. Germline-derived CDR1 and CDR2 are MRHNA and SNTAGT. The CDR3 sequence is 14 residues long. V gave up 0 bases and J gave up 0 bases, with 6 bases separating them.

This clone was seen more than once but under ten times. V is TRBV10-2 and J is TRBJ2-7, with 8 bases that match TRBD1. The CDR3 is 14 residues long. V shed 4 bases, J shed 5 bases, and the junction held 7 bases outside the gene matches. Germline V CDR1 and CDR2: WSHSY, SAAADI. The CDR3 DNA reads as TGCGCCAGCAGTGGCGAACAGGGGGTCCACGAGCAGTACTTC. This codes for CASSGEQGVHEQYF.

This clone appeared a single time. The V call is TRBV18, the J call TRBJ1-3; D gene ambiguous. With 0 bases removed from V and 0 bases from J, the gap between germline ends came to 9 bases. There are 16 residues in the CDR3. Germline assignment: CDR1 KGHSH and CDR2 LQKENI. DNA of the CDR3: TGTGCCAGCTCACCACCCAACACAGCCTCTGGAAACACCATATATTTT. Amino acids: CASSPPNTASGNTIYF.

A single count supports this clone. V and J are TRBV4-3 and TRBJ2-3; 15 bases are shared with TRBD2. V shed 0 bases and J 7 bases; nucleotides not matched to a gene: 11. The CDR3 runs 19 residues. Per germline, CDR1 LGHNA and CDR2 YSLEER. CDR3 sequence: CASSQDKGGTSGRKNTQYF. In DNA form, the CDR3 reads TGCGCCAGCAGCCAAGATAAGGGTGGGACTAGCGGGAGGAAAAATACGCAGTATTTT.

V usage is TRBV30 and J usage is TRBJ1-4, with D unclear. V was trimmed by 2 bases and J by 0 bases, leaving 7 bases between them. The CDR3 covers 14 residues. Germline V gives CDR1 GTSNPN, CDR2 SVGIG (reference sequence). The CDR3 DNA is TGTGCCTGGAGTCACCATACAACTAATGAAAAACTGTTTTTT. This gives the protein CAWSHHTTNEKLFF.

The chain has TRBV25-1 and TRBJ2-7, with D perhaps matching TRBD1 or TRBD2 (6 bases each). The length of the CDR3 is 13 residues. The germline V gene encodes CDR1 MGHDK and CDR2 SYGVNS. Trimming took 6 bases from V and 0 from J, leaving 9 bases between them. DNA of the CDR3: TGTGCCAGCAGAGGGGGGAGCTCCTACGAGCAGTACTTC. Amino acid sequence: CASRGGSSYEQYF.

The rearrangement joins TRBV2 to TRBJ2-2; TRBD2 might be the D (6 bases). The CDR3 extends over 15 amino acids. The germline V and J ends were trimmed by 4 bases and 0 bases, with 9 bases remaining between them. Germline V lookup: CDR1 SNHLY, CDR2 FYNNEI. This CDR3 reads CASSVAEANTGELFF. The DNA of the CDR3 is TGTGCCAGCAGTGTAGCGGAGGCGAACACCGGGGAGCTGTTTTTT.

The chain employs TRBV28 and TRBJ2-2, with 7 bases fitting TRBD2. This CDR3 comprises 17 residues. V dropped 4 bases and J dropped 2; count of bases not matched to a gene: 10. Germline CDR1 reads MDHEN; CDR2 reads SYDVKM. In nucleotides, the CDR3 is TGTGCCAGCAGTTCGGCGCGGGGGAACCCAAACACCGGGGAGCTGTTTTTT. This gives the protein CASSSARGNPNTGELFF.

CDR3 protein: CASSLSFGGAPKDTQYF. In DNA form, the CDR3 reads TGTGCCAGCAGCCTTTCCTTCGGGGGGGCCCCGAAAGATACGCAGTATTTT. The J gene is TRBJ2-3, the V gene TRBV9; 8 bases map to TRBD2. The J segment lost 5 bases and the V segment lost 4 bases, leaving 15 bases of the junction unmatched. Germline V gives CDR1 SGDLS, CDR2 YYNGEE. This CDR3 is 17 amino acids long.